This T cell receptor (beta chain) originates from a study of blood T cell repertoires in COVID-19. Study background: Acute and convalescent COVID-19 specimens originated in the United States, Italy and Spain.

The CDR3 has 15 residues. From germline, CDR1 is SEHNR and CDR2 FQNEAQ (reference sequence). Unmatched junction bases numbered 3, after V lost 2 bases and J lost 1 base. How the authors handled the data: Amplification with reference gene primers provided the estimates of nucleated cell counts. Method: immunoSEQ multiplex PCR; TCRdb's copy keeps in-frame clones and lacks some. The V and J calls and the clone size are those of that table, but D and trimming were determined from the DNA. The sample includes 250,000 or so clones, 88% of them seen just once. The chain carries TRBV7-9 and TRBJ2-7; 9 bases map to TRBD1. The sequenced material came from PBMCs or T cells enriched from blood (not recorded which). The receptor was isolated from a woman aged 25 to 45 who had been exposed to COVID-19. CDR3 nucleotides: TGTGCCAGCAGCTTATCCGGACAGGGGTCCTACGAGCAGTACTTC. It yields the protein CASSLSGQGSYEQYF.